The 26 T cell receptor beta chains below come from one sample, sequenced in a study of OX40 agonist ivuxolimab in advanced cancers. Some clones are missing from TCRdb's copy, which holds only in-frame ones; the method was immunoSEQ multiplex PCR. The table lists some 80,000 clones, 65% to 90% of them singletons. The source was CD4+ or CD8+ T cells sorted from blood, collected in a trial of the OX40 agonist ivuxolimab. These receptors were collected from an adult with an advanced solid tumor such as melanoma, head and neck, liver or kidney cancer.

With respect to this clone: Other DNA sequences from this sample encode an identical CDR3 as well. V usage is TRBV5-1 and J usage is TRBJ1-3; TRBD1 is a possible D gene (6 bases). Germline V gene data show CDR1 as SGHRS and CDR2 as YFSETQ. Trimming took 4 bases from V and 0 from J, leaving 11 bases between them. The CDR3 runs to 15 residues. CDR3: CASSPGQSSGNTIYF. The CDR3 DNA reads TGCGCCAGCAGCCCCGGACAGAGCTCTGGAAACACCATATATTTT.

The chain uses TRBV19 and TRBJ1-6, with a weak D call TRBD1 (6 bases). The V and J ends lost 0 bases and 10 bases respectively, with 16 bases between them. Germline CDR1 is LNHDA and CDR2 is SQIVND (reference sequence). The CDR3 is 16 amino acids. CDR3 sequence: CASSIDGFVGGSPLHF. CDR3 sequence (DNA): TGTGCCAGTAGTATAGACGGTTTCGTAGGGGGATCACCCCTCCACTTT.

This chain uses TRBV13 with TRBJ2-2; D is unresolved. The germline V gene has CDR1 PRHDT and CDR2 FYEKMQ (reference sequence). The V end was cut by 6 bases, the J end by 1 base, with 9 bases between. The CDR3 has 14 amino acids. CDR3 region: CASRPGLNTGELFF. DNA for the CDR3: TGTGCCAGCAGACCGGGCCTGAACACCGGGGAGCTGTTTTTT.

This chain uses TRBV4-3 with TRBJ2-3; TRBD2 is a possible D gene (5 bases). In germline, CDR1 is LGHNA, CDR2 YSLEER. The CDR3 is 16 amino acids. Trimming took 4 bases from V and 3 from J, leaving 17 bases between them. CDR3: CASSPKEGSRTDTQYF. CDR3 coding DNA: TGCGCCAGCAGCCCGAAGGAAGGGAGTCGGACAGATACGCAGTATTTT.

The chain links TRBV4-1 to TRBJ2-2; 8 positions agree with TRBD1. The V segment lost 0 bases and the J segment 12 bases; nucleotides outside the gene matches: 6. The CDR3 is 14 residues long. Germline assignment: CDR1 MGHRA and CDR2 YSYEKL. The CDR3 spells CASSQDPGGGKLFF. The CDR3 bases are TGCGCCAGCAGCCAAGATCCAGGGGGCGGTAAGCTGTTTTTT.

This clone was observed once. The chain couples TRBV23-1 to TRBJ1-2; no clear D. TRBV23-1 is filed as an ORF, its function uncertain. This CDR3 region has 15 residues. Trimming pared 3 bases from V and 3 bases from J, leaving 14 bases between. CDR3 sequence: CASSHGRGEDYGYTF. CDR3 bases: TGCGCCAGCAGTCATGGCCGGGGAGAGGACTATGGCTACACCTTC.

The chain is built from TRBV5-4 and TRBJ2-3; D unclear. Germline CDR1 reads SGHNT; CDR2 reads YYREEE (reference sequence). Trimming took off 0 bases at V and 6 bases at J, with 11 bases between the two ends. The CDR3 length is 14 residues. This chain's CDR3 is CASSLGRSLDTQYF. CDR3 bases: TGTGCCAGCAGCTTGGGACGCAGCCTCGATACGCAGTATTTT.

The chain joins TRBV11-1 to TRBJ2-5; TRBD1 matches at 9 bases. The V gene end was trimmed by 6 bases and the J gene end by 4 bases; junction bases not matched to a gene: 9. In germline, CDR1 is SGHAT, CDR2 FQDESV (reference sequence). This CDR3 has 15 residues. The CDR3 nucleotides are TGTGCCAGCAGTTGGACAGGGGTTTTTGGAGAGACCCAGTACTTC. Protein sequence: CASSWTGVFGETQYF.

This clone came up once. V and J are TRBV6-5 and TRBJ2-6; a possible D gene is TRBD2 (5 bases). This CDR3 contains 15 residues. The germline CDR1 and CDR2 sequences are MNHEY and SVGAGI. The V and J ends lost 8 bases and 0 bases respectively, with 11 bases between them. The CDR3 here is CASRPGFSGANVLTF. CDR3 coding DNA: TGTGCCAGCCGCCCGGGGTTCTCTGGGGCCAACGTCCTGACTTTC.

V gene TRBV2 combines with J gene TRBJ1-2; 8 nucleotides agree with TRBD1. V shed 0 bases, J shed 4 bases, and the junction held 7 bases outside the gene matches. Germline assignment: CDR1 SNHLY and CDR2 FYNNEI. The CDR3 runs 16 residues. CDR3 DNA sequence: TGTGCCAGCAGTGAAGCGGGACAGGAGAGACCCTATGGCTACACCTTC. Its translation is CASSEAGQERPYGYTF.

The rearrangement uses TRBV4-3 and TRBJ1-4; no clear D. The CDR3 consists of 14 residues. Trimming stripped 4 bases from V and 4 bases from J, with 10 bases between. The germline V gene encodes CDR1 LGHNA and CDR2 YSLEER. In nucleotides, the CDR3 is TGCGCCAGCAGCCGCCAGGCTAATAATGAAAAACTGTTTTTT. It translates to CASSRQANNEKLFF.

This chain uses TRBV18 with TRBJ2-7; 7 bases are a match to TRBD2. This CDR3 region has 14 residues. V lost 3 bases, J lost 1 base, and 3 bases stayed unmatched. In germline, CDR1 is KGHSH, CDR2 LQKENI. The chain's CDR3 is CASSPGRRSYEQYF. CDR3 coding DNA: TGTGCCAGCTCACCCGGGAGGCGATCCTACGAGCAGTACTTC.

V is TRBV30 and J is TRBJ2-3, with D possibly being TRBD1 or TRBD2 (5 bases each). V was pared by 4 bases and J by 6 bases, with 14 bases between. This CDR3 is 13 amino acids long. The germline CDR1 and CDR2 sequences are GTSNPN and SVGIG (reference sequence). The CDR3 is CAWTSGAVDTQYF. DNA of the CDR3: TGTGCCTGGACCTCCGGGGCGGTGGATACGCAGTATTTT.

The chain couples TRBV7-8 to TRBJ2-2; TRBD2 is a possible D gene (6 bases). Germline V gene sequence: CDR1 SGHVS, CDR2 FQNEAQ. The CDR3 consists of 15 residues. V lost 4 bases, J lost 5 bases, and 14 bases lay in between. CDR3 region: CASSSSGVVTGELFF. The CDR3, as DNA: TGTGCCAGCAGCTCTTCGGGGGTTGTAACCGGGGAGCTGTTTTTT.

The chain employs TRBV18 and TRBJ2-5; no reliable D call. V gave up 3 bases and J gave up 3 bases, with 5 bases separating them. Per the germline V gene, CDR1 is KGHSH and CDR2 is LQKENI. CDR3 length equals 12 residues. Here the CDR3 reads CASSPVKETQYF. Written as DNA, the CDR3 is TGTGCCAGCTCACCGGTAAAAGAGACCCAGTACTTC.

The CDR3 is CASSYPSTVSYEQYF. CDR3 in DNA: TGTGCCAGCAGTTACCCCTCGACAGTCTCCTACGAGCAGTACTTC. The V call is TRBV6-5, the J call TRBJ2-7; D possibly corresponds to TRBD1 (5 bases). V was cut by 2 bases and J by 0 bases, with 11 bases left in between. The CDR3 has 15 residues. Germline CDR1 reads MNHEY; CDR2 reads SVGAGI.

This sequence joins TRBV27 and TRBJ1-2; TRBD1 aligns across 7 bases. This CDR3 spans 16 amino acids. The trim removed 8 bases at V and 2 bases at J, leaving 14 bases unmatched. Germline-derived CDR1 and CDR2 are MNHEY and SMNVEV (reference sequence). CDR3 DNA sequence: TGTGCCAGCGCACGAACCAGGGACAGCGGGAACTATGGCTACACCTTC. The encoded protein is CASARTRDSGNYGYTF.

The V gene is TRBV6-4, the J gene TRBJ1-5, with D uncertain. Per germline, CDR1 MRHNA and CDR2 SNTAGT. This CDR3 region has 14 residues. Trimming took 6 bases from V and 0 from J, leaving 9 bases between them. CDR3 sequence: CASSPLASNQPQHF. CDR3 in DNA: TGTGCCAGCAGCCCCCTGGCTAGCAATCAGCCCCAGCATTTT.

There are a few counts of this clone. V usage is TRBV7-7 and J usage is TRBJ2-3, with D perhaps matching TRBD2 (6 bases). CDR3 length: 15 amino acids. V lost 5 bases to trimming and J lost 7 bases, with 19 bases between them. CDR1 SSHAT and CDR2 FNYEAQ come from the germline V gene (reference sequence). The CDR3 DNA reads as TGTGCCAGCAGCCCCCAGGTTGGGGGGATGCATACGCAGTATTTT. This sequence encodes CASSPQVGGMHTQYF.

The chain carries TRBV7-9 and TRBJ2-5; D may correspond to TRBD1 or TRBD2 (5 bases each). Trimming removed 0 bases from V and 1 base from J, with 12 bases in between. Per germline, CDR1 SEHNR and CDR2 FQNEAQ (reference sequence). The length of the CDR3 is 16 residues. For the CDR3, the DNA is TGTGCCAGCAGCTTAGCGGGGCGAGGGTCCCAAGAGACCCAGTACTTC. This gives the protein CASSLAGRGSQETQYF.

The V gene is TRBV7-2, the J gene TRBJ2-5; 11 bases fit TRBD2. Germline trimming cut 4 bases from V and 9 bases from J; bases unmatched to any gene: 13. CDR3 length equals 16 residues. CDR1 is SGHTA, CDR2 FQGNSA, per germline. CDR3 sequence (DNA): TGTGCCAGCAGCTCACTAGCGGGGGCCGGCCAGGGAGCCCAGTACTTC. Its translation: CASSSLAGAGQGAQYF.

To note about this clone: The junction differs from germline at one of its ends, possibly a read error. Written as DNA, the CDR3 is TGTGCCAGTAGCTTAGGGGGGAGAGAGACCCAGTACTTC. Amino acid sequence: CASSLGGRETQYF. The chain joins TRBV7-2 to TRBJ2-5; D may be TRBD1 or TRBD2 (6 bases each). This CDR3 has 13 amino acids. Germline CDR1 is SGHTA and CDR2 is FQGNSA.

CDR3 amino acids: CASRDVRGQNEQYF. As DNA, the CDR3 is TGTGCCAGCAGAGACGTGAGGGGGCAAAACGAGCAGTACTTC. The rearrangement links TRBV2 to TRBJ2-7; TRBD1 aligns across 7 bases. Germline loops: CDR1 SNHLY, CDR2 FYNNEI. J lost 5 bases, V lost 6 bases, and 10 bases had no gene match. CDR3 length: 14 residues.

The chain uses TRBV10-3 and TRBJ2-1; no definite D call. The CDR3 loop spans 16 amino acids. V gave up 3 bases and J gave up 7 bases, with 19 bases separating them. The germline V gene has CDR1 ENHRY and CDR2 SYGVKD. The DNA for the CDR3 is TGTGCCATCAGTGATATAAGGTTCGCCAGTCGGAATGAGCAGTTCTTC. It is translated as CAISDIRFASRNEQFF.

This clone was recorded a few times. V and J are TRBV7-9 and TRBJ2-3; D is perhaps TRBD2 (6 bases). Looked up from germline, CDR1 is SEHNR and CDR2 is FQNEAQ (reference sequence). The CDR3 runs 17 residues. Deletions cut 5 bases from V and 14 bases from J, with 32 bases between. The CDR3 DNA reads as TGTGCCAGCAGCCCTCCAAATAATCCGGGGGAGGTTGTCTTTGGGTATTTT. Translated, it gives CASSPPNNPGEVVFGYF.

CDR3 nucleotides: TGTGCCAGCAGCCAAGGGGAGGACAGGGACGACGAGCAGTACTTC. Protein: CASSQGEDRDDEQYF. The V call is TRBV4-2, the J call TRBJ2-7; 8 bases are a match to TRBD1. J gave up 5 bases and V 1 base, and 7 bases lay outside the gene matches. The CDR3 contains 15 residues. Per the germline V gene, CDR1 is LGHNA and CDR2 is YNFKEQ.